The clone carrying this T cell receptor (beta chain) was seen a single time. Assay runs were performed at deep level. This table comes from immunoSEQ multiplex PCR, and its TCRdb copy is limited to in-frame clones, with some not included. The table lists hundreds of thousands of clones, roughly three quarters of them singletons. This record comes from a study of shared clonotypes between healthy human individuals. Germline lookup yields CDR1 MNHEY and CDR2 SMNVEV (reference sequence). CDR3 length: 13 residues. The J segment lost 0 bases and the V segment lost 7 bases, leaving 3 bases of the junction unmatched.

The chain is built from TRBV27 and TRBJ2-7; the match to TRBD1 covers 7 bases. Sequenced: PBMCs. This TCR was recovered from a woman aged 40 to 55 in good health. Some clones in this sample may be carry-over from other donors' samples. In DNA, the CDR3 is TGTGCCAGCACGGGGACAGACTCCTACGAGCAGTACTTC. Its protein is CASTGTDSYEQYF.